A selection of T cell receptor beta chains follows, all from one sample in a study of T-cell memory formation after mild COVID-19. From the 5' RACE reads, TCRdb called clonotypes with MiXCR, one entry per CDR3 protein. In the table there are hundreds of thousands of distinct CDR3 sequences, roughly an eighth of which are singletons. The sequenced material came from PBMCs or a T cell subset sorted from them (not recorded which). Receptor source: a man aged 18 to 29 who had mild COVID-19 (a few samples of this study predate the infection). Cell type and time point are not known. Each CDR3 is given with its conserved first and last residue. Fields, in order: V gene, clone size, D gene, J gene, CDR3 protein, CDR3 DNA. The D gene is left open where the match is weak. Size is stated for part of the rows, as once, few or many counts, or as a class when the clone is expanded.

TRBV27	-	-	TRBJ2-5	CASSLFGTQYF	TGTGCCAGCAGTTTATTCGGGACCCAGTACTTC
TRBV4-1	-	TRBD1	TRBJ1-5	CASSQDPAQGARQPQHF	TGCGCCAGCAGCCAAGACCCTGCGCAGGGGGCTAGGCAGCCCCAGCATTTT
TRBV10-3	few	-	TRBJ1-3	CAISDRGNGNTIYF	TGTGCCATCAGTGACAGAGGAAACGGAAACACCATATATTTT
TRBV5-4	-	TRBD2	TRBJ2-3	CASSPSGGRSTDTQYF	TGTGCCAGCAGCCCTAGCGGGGGGCGTAGCACAGATACGCAGTATTTT
TRBV6-2/TRBV6-3	few	TRBD1	TRBJ1-5	CASRTGGVGNQPQHF	TGTGCCAGCAGGACAGGGGGCGTAGGAAATCAGCCCCAGCATTTT
TRBV6-5	few	TRBD1	TRBJ2-1	CASSYSLQGVNEQFF	TGTGCCAGCAGTTACTCATTACAGGGGGTCAATGAGCAGTTCTTC
TRBV10-3	-	-	TRBJ1-1	CAISESRGNTEAFF	TGTGCCATCAGTGAGTCGAGGGGGAACACTGAAGCTTTCTTT
TRBV6-6	few	TRBD2	TRBJ2-3	CATHLGGASGDTQYF	TGTGCCACCCACCTCGGGGGGGCCTCGGGAGATACGCAGTATTTT
TRBV6-2/TRBV6-3	-	TRBD1	TRBJ2-3	CASSFWTGGGWDTQYF	TGTGCCAGCAGTTTCTGGACAGGGGGTGGATGGGATACGCAGTATTTT
TRBV12-3/TRBV12-4	-	TRBD1	TRBJ2-3	CASSPLQGAEDTQYF	TGTGCCAGCAGCCCCCTCCAGGGGGCGGAAGATACGCAGTATTTT
TRBV4-3	-	-	TRBJ2-3	CASSEHPGSTDTQYF	TGCGCCAGCAGCGAGCACCCAGGTTCCACAGATACGCAGTATTTT
TRBV10-3	few	TRBD1	TRBJ2-7	CATARTGENEQYF	TGTGCCACCGCTCGGACAGGGGAAAACGAGCAGTACTTC
TRBV5-1	few	TRBD2	TRBJ2-5	CASSPTSGAMETQYF	TGCGCCAGCAGCCCGACTAGCGGGGCGATGGAGACCCAGTACTTC
TRBV6-6	once	-	TRBJ2-2	CATQLTEAGNTGELFF	TGTGCCACACAATTGACGGAGGCTGGGAACACCGGGGAGCTGTTTTTT
TRBV5-6	few	-	TRBJ1-2	CASSSGLPGYTF	TGTGCCAGCAGCTCCGGACTGCCCGGCTACACCTTC
TRBV24-1	-	-	TRBJ2-3	CATSDSSTDTQYF	TGTGCCACCAGTGATTCTAGCACAGATACGCAGTATTTT
TRBV7-9	-	-	TRBJ2-1	CAISATGTGFNEQFF	TGTGCCATCAGCGCCACGGGGACGGGGTTCAATGAGCAGTTCTTC
TRBV6-5	-	-	TRBJ2-3	CASSPIEGDTQYF	TGTGCCAGCAGTCCGATAGAGGGAGATACGCAGTATTTT
TRBV29-1	few	-	TRBJ2-2	CSVRPAHTGELFF	TGCAGCGTTCGTCCTGCCCACACCGGGGAGCTGTTTTTT
TRBV7-9	-	TRBD1	TRBJ2-1	CASSFLGTGYNEQFF	TGTGCCAGCAGTTTCCTGGGGACAGGGTACAATGAGCAGTTCTTC
TRBV6-5	-	-	TRBJ2-4	CASSNTRAPHIQYF	TGTGCCAGCAGTAATACCCGGGCCCCCCACATTCAGTACTTC
TRBV20-1	few	-	TRBJ1-2	CSARSDRGGYTF	TGCAGTGCTAGATCGGACAGAGGCGGCTACACCTTC
TRBV20-1	few	TRBD1	TRBJ1-1	CSASRDRDEAFF	TGCAGTGCGAGCCGGGACAGGGATGAAGCTTTCTTT
TRBV12-3/TRBV12-4	few	-	TRBJ2-3	CASSSTPGISTDTQYF	TGTGCCAGCAGTTCCACTCCAGGAATTAGCACAGATACGCAGTATTTT
TRBV20-1	many	TRBD2	TRBJ2-1	CSARGTSGGYNEQFF	TGCAGTGCGCGAGGGACTAGCGGGGGGTACAATGAGCAGTTCTTC
TRBV9	many	-	TRBJ2-1	CASSVASGAPGDEQFF	TGTGCCAGCAGCGTAGCTTCGGGGGCCCCCGGGGATGAGCAGTTCTTC
TRBV29-1	-	-	TRBJ1-2	CSNHEGTRNYGYTF	TGCAGTAACCACGAGGGGACCCGCAACTATGGCTACACCTTC
TRBV11-3	-	-	TRBJ2-7	CASSFGGKYEQYF	TGTGCCAGCAGCTTTGGCGGGAAGTACGAGCAGTACTTC
TRBV5-1	few	-	TRBJ1-4	CASSSRGGPNEKLFF	TGCGCCAGCAGCTCCCGGGGGGGCCCGAATGAAAAACTGTTTTTT
TRBV30	-	-	TRBJ1-2	CAWSVGPYGYTF	TGTGCCTGGAGTGTCGGGCCCTATGGCTACACCTTC
TRBV7-9	-	-	TRBJ2-1	CASSFGQNEQFF	TGTGCCAGCAGCTTCGGACAGAATGAGCAGTTCTTC
TRBV7-2	many	TRBD1	TRBJ1-6	CASSSQGPNSPLHF	TGTGCCAGCAGCTCACAGGGGCCCAATTCACCCCTCCACTTT
TRBV7-2	many	-	TRBJ1-1	CASSLGGLLLNTEAFF	TGTGCCAGCAGCTTAGGAGGACTCCTCTTGAACACTGAAGCTTTCTTT
TRBV5-1	few	-	TRBJ1-1	CASSGIASAAASNFEAFF	TGCGCCAGCAGCGGTATCGCCTCGGCCGCAGCTTCCAACTTTGAAGCTTTCTTT
TRBV10-2	few	TRBD2	TRBJ2-1	CASQGTSHFNEQFF	TGCGCCAGCCAGGGGACTAGTCATTTCAATGAGCAGTTCTTC
TRBV5-1	few	TRBD1	TRBJ1-3	CASSALQGFAGNTIYF	TGCGCCAGCAGCGCACTACAGGGGTTTGCTGGAAACACCATATATTTT
TRBV18	-	-	TRBJ2-2	CASSSQEVDTGELFF	TGTGCCAGCTCATCGCAGGAGGTCGACACCGGGGAGCTGTTTTTT
TRBV9	-	-	TRBJ2-5	CASSGPFGGTQYF	TGTGCCAGCAGCGGCCCATTTGGCGGGACCCAGTACTTC
TRBV6-5	-	-	TRBJ2-5	CASRPEAGQETQYF	TGTGCCAGCAGGCCTGAGGCGGGTCAAGAGACCCAGTACTTC
TRBV29-1	-	-	TRBJ1-1	CSVDDSSNTEAFF	TGCAGCGTTGACGACAGTTCAAACACTGAAGCTTTCTTT
TRBV3-1	many	-	TRBJ2-7	CASSHIPKGYEQYF	TGTGCCAGCAGCCACATTCCGAAGGGCTACGAGCAGTACTTC